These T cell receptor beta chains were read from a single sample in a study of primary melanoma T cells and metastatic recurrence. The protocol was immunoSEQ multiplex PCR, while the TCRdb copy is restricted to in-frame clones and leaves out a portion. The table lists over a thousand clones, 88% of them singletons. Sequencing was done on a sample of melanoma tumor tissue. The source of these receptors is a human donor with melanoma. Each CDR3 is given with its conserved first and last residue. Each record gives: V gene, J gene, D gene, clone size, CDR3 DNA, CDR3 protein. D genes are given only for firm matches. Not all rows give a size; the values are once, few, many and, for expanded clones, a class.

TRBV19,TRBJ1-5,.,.,TGTGCCAGGCATTATAAGGGGCTTGGCAATCAGCCCCAGCATTTT,CARHYKGLGNQPQHF
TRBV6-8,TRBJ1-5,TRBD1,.,TGTGCCAGCAGTGCCGGACAGGGGCGTCAGCCCCAGCATTTT,CASSAGQGRQPQHF
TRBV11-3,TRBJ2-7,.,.,TGTGCCAGCAGCTTGGAAGTAAGTCTCTACGAGCAGTACTTC,CASSLEVSLYEQYF
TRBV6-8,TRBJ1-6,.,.,TGTGCCAGCAGTTCTGAGGGCTGGGGTTCACCCCTCCACTTT,CASSSEGWGSPLHF
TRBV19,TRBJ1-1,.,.,TGTGCCAGTAGTGGCGGACAGTTACCGGCTGAAGCTTTCTTT,CASSGGQLPAEAFF
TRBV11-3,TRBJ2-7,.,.,TGTGCCAGCAGCCCCCTCGCGGGCGGGACCACCTACGAGCAGTACTTC,CASSPLAGGTTYEQYF
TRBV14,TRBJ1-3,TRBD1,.,TGTGCCAGCAGCCGCCGTACGGCAGGGGGGGGAAACACCATATATTTT,CASSRRTAGGGNTIYF
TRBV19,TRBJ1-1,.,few,TGTGCCAGTAGTAGCGGTTCCACTGAAGCTTTCTTT,CASSSGSTEAFF
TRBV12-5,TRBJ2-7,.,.,TGTGCCAGCCAGGAAAACTCCTACGAGCAGTACTTC,CASQENSYEQYF
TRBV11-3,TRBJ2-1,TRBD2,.,TGTGCCAGCAGCTTAACTCATACTAGCGGGAGGGGCCATGAGCAGTTCTTC,CASSLTHTSGRGHEQFF
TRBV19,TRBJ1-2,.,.,TGTGCCAGTAGTGGAGGGTTCGGCTATGGCTACACCTTC,CASSGGFGYGYTF
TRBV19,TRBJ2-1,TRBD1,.,TGTGCCAGTATTGACAGGGGCAATGAGCAGTTCTTC,CASIDRGNEQFF